One and the same sample provided the 6 T cell receptor beta chains below, sequenced in a study of OX40 agonist ivuxolimab in advanced cancers. Some clones are missing from TCRdb's copy, which holds only in-frame ones; the method was immunoSEQ multiplex PCR. The sample contains 40,000 or so clones, more than 75% of which appear only once. Specimen: CD4+ or CD8+ T cells sorted from blood, collected in a trial of the OX40 agonist ivuxolimab. The receptor source for this set is an adult with an advanced solid tumor such as melanoma, head and neck, liver or kidney cancer.

In regard to this clone: An end of the junction does not agree with germline; a read error may underlie this. The V call is TRBV6-5, the J call TRBJ1-5; D remains ambiguous. This CDR3 has 13 residues. The germline CDR1 and CDR2 sequences are MNHEY and SVGAGI. In DNA form, the CDR3 reads TGTGCCATCAGTGAGTCGGCAAATCAGCCCCAGCATTTT. Translation: CAISESANQPQHF.

This chain joins TRBV5-6 and TRBJ1-2; no firm D call. This CDR3 has 15 amino acids. V dropped 4 bases and J dropped 5 bases, with 18 bases sitting between them. Germline values: CDR1 SGHDT, CDR2 YYEEEE. CDR3 in amino acids: CASSHPREGAYGYTF. Here the CDR3 DNA reads TGTGCCAGCAGCCATCCGCGAGAGGGAGCGTATGGCTACACCTTC.

The genes are TRBV6-5 and TRBJ1-2; D is perhaps TRBD1 (5 bases). CDR1 and CDR2 (germline): MNHEY, SVGAGI. There are 13 residues in the CDR3. V was shortened by 6 bases and J by 4 bases, with 12 bases between the two germline ends. CDR3 sequence (DNA): TGTGCCAGCAGCCCGGGACTCCTCTATGGCTACACCTTC. As protein: CASSPGLLYGYTF.

This rearrangement joins TRBV12-1 to TRBJ2-2; the table's D call, TRBD2, has no DNA check behind it. TRBV12-1 is a pseudogene. The CDR3 has 14 residues. The CDR3 bases are TGTGCCAGCAGCTTCCCGGGTAGCCCCGGGGAGCTGTTTTTT. It encodes CASSFPGSPGELFF.

V gene TRBV4-1 combines with J gene TRBJ2-7, with TRBD1 matching 7 bases. V was pared by 0 bases and J by 6 bases, with 8 bases of the junction left unmatched. Germline lookup yields CDR1 MGHRA and CDR2 YSYEKL. This CDR3 contains 15 residues. The CDR3 region has the DNA TGCGCCAGCAGCCAAGACCCGACAGGGATGGGCGAGCAGTACTTC. Translating it yields CASSQDPTGMGEQYF.

The chain couples TRBV27 to TRBJ2-7, with a possible D match to TRBD1 (5 bases). CDR1 and CDR2 from the germline V gene are MNHEY and SMNVEV (reference sequence). The length of the CDR3 is 15 residues. With 6 bases removed from V and 0 bases from J, the gap between germline ends came to 15 bases. Here the CDR3 DNA reads TGTGCCAGCAGCTTAGTAGGGGATGGCTCCTACGAGCAGTACTTC. Translating it yields CASSLVGDGSYEQYF.